This T cell receptor (beta chain) stems from a study of molecular identifiers for immune sequencing clone quantification. The study's findings and limits: Over 99% of CMV-specific effector molecules, but under 1% of naive ones, were in clones above 20 copies.

It was with previously described methods and listed TCR primers that bulk TCR libraries were made. TCRdb reprocessed the PCR reads with MiXCR, giving one entry per CDR3 protein. The repertoire holds about half a million distinct CDR3 sequences, with 20% to 25% as singletons. This clonotype was picked up many times. Antigen unknown. Sequencing libraries of naive CD8 cells derived from around 20,000 to 990,000 sorted cells with 10%, 30% or 50% RNA. The receptor comes from a human donor in good health. Some libraries in this study had Jurkat cell RNA spiked in. The sample taken for sequencing was naive CD8+ T cells from blood, with Jurkat cell RNA spiked in. The subset here: FACS-sorted CD8+CD4-CCR7+CD45RA+ naive T cells.

The CDR3 region has the DNA TGCAGCGTTGAAGGTGGAAACACTGAAGCTTTCTTT. This sequence encodes CSVEGGNTEAFF. V and J are TRBV29-1 and TRBJ1-1; D not certain. The CDR3 is 12 residues long. The V end lost 1 base, the J end lost 2 bases, and 5 bases lay between the germline ends. The germline gives CDR1 SQVTM, CDR2 ANQGSEA. The full variable domain, rest sourced from reference TRBV29-1 and TRBJ1-1, is SAVISQKPSRDICQRGTSLTIQCQVDSQVTMMFWYRQQPGQSLTLIATANQGSEATYESGFVIDKFPISRPNLTFSTLTVSNMSPEDSSIYLCSVEGGNTEAFFGQGTRLTVV.